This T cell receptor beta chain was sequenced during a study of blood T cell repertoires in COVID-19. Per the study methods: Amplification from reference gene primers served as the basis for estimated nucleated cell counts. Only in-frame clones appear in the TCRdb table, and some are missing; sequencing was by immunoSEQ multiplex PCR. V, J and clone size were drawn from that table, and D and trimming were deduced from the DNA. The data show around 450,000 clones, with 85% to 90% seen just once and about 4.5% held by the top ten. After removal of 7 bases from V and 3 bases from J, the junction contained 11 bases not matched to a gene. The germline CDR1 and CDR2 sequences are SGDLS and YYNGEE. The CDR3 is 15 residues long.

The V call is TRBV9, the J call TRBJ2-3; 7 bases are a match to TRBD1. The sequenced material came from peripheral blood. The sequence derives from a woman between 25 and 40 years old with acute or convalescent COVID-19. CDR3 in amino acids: CASSATGARTDTQYF. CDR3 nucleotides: TGTGCCAGCTCGGCAACAGGGGCCCGGACAGATACGCAGTATTTT.